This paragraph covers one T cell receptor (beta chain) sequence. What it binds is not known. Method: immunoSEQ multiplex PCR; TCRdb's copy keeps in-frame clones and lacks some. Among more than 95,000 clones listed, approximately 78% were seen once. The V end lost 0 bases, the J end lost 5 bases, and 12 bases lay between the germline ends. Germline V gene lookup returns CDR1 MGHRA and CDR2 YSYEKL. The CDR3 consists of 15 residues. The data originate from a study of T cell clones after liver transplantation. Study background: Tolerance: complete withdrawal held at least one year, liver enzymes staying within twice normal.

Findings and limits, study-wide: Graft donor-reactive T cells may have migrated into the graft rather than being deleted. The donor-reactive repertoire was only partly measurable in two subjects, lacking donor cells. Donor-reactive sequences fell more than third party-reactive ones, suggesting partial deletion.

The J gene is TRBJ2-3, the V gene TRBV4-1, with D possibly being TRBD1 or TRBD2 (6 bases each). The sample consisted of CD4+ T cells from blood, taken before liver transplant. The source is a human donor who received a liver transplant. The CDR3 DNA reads TGCGCCAGCAGCCAAGATAGGGGGGCACGAGATACGCAGTATTTT. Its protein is CASSQDRGARDTQYF.